Each of the 26 T cell receptor beta chains below was sequenced from the same sample in a study of blood T cells in healthy people across ages. A second PCR of about 7 to 11 cycles used a sample-barcoded 5' primer and a J-beta primer mix. A single record per CDR3 protein comes from TCRdb applying MiXCR to the 5' RACE reads. The top ten hold roughly a fifth of the sample, which has hundreds of thousands of distinct CDR3 sequences, 44% seen once. Sequenced input: blood. Receptors were obtained from a man aged 60-69 years in good health.

This clonotype was recorded at least ten times. This may stem from a read error, because a much larger clone lies one nucleotide away. J is TRBJ2-5 and V is TRBV20-1; 8 bases map to TRBD2. Germline assignment: CDR1 DFQATT and CDR2 SNEGSKA (reference sequence). The CDR3 spans 18 residues. Trimming at V came to 5 bases and at J to 11 bases, leaving 28 bases not matched to a gene. CDR3 in DNA: TGCAGTGCTCACCTTTCCGGGTTGCGGGGGGCATTGTACAATGAGCAGTACTTC. The encoded protein is CSAHLSGLRGALYNEQYF.

The V call is TRBV5-5, the J call TRBJ1-6, with TRBD1 matching over 10 bases. V gave up 4 bases and J gave up 7 bases; unmatched junction bases: 11. Germline CDR1 is SGHKS and CDR2 is YYEKEE (reference sequence). The CDR3 consists of 17 residues. The CDR3 loop reads CASSRRDRDRGNSPLHF. CDR3 nucleotides: TGTGCCAGCAGCCGTCGCGACCGGGACAGGGGAAATTCACCCCTCCACTTT.

V is TRBV10-3 and J is TRBJ1-2; D gene unclear. Germline CDR1 ENHRY, CDR2 SYGVKD. V dropped 4 bases and J dropped 9 bases, with 12 bases sitting between them. CDR3 length: 12 amino acids. CDR3 nucleotide sequence: TGTGCCATCAGTGGCCAGGAATATAGCTACACCTTC. Protein product: CAISGQEYSYTF.

The table lists this clonotype with a few counts. CDR3 sequence reads: CSAPGTSGVLQETQYF. DNA for the CDR3: TGCAGTGCTCCCGGGACTAGCGGGGTGCTTCAAGAGACCCAGTACTTC. This chain uses TRBV20-1 with TRBJ2-5; 13 bases are shared with TRBD2. V was pared by 5 bases and J by 2 bases, with 8 bases of the junction left unmatched. There are 16 residues in the CDR3. The germline CDR1 and CDR2 sequences are DFQATT and SNEGSKA (reference sequence).

This clonotype occurred many times. The chain carries TRBV7-2 and TRBJ2-7, with 8 bases lining up with TRBD2. The trim removed 1 base at V and 0 bases at J, leaving 5 bases unmatched. CDR1 and CDR2 (germline): SGHTA, FQGNSA. The CDR3 totals 16 residues. CDR3 region: CASSLDSGVSSYEQYF. The CDR3 coding sequence is TGTGCCAGCAGCTTAGATAGCGGGGTTAGCTCCTACGAGCAGTACTTC.

The rearrangement joins TRBV6-2 or TRBV6-3 to TRBJ2-5; D is unresolved. Trimming cost V 5 bases and J 5 bases, with 12 bases left between them. Germline loops: CDR1 MNHEY, CDR2 SVGEGT. The CDR3 is 13 amino acids. CDR3 bases: TGTGCCAGCAGTCCCCGCATATCCGAGACCCAGTACTTC. Residues: CASSPRISETQYF.

This chain uses TRBV7-9 with TRBJ1-2; tentatively, D is TRBD1 (5 bases). The germline gives CDR1 SEHNR, CDR2 FQNEAQ (reference sequence). The CDR3 is 16 residues long. The V end lost 7 bases, the J end lost 4 bases, and 22 bases lay between the germline ends. The chain's CDR3 is CASTRTFGGYSYGYTF. CDR3 coding DNA: TGTGCCAGCACTCGGACGTTTGGGGGTTACTCCTATGGCTACACCTTC.

The J gene is TRBJ2-7, the V gene TRBV29-1; 11 bases line up with TRBD2. CDR1 is SQVTM and CDR2 is ANQGSEA in the germline V gene. The CDR3 is 15 amino acids. With V trimmed by 7 bases and J by 2 bases, 10 bases remained unmatched. CDR3: CSAEVLSGGAYEQYF. The CDR3, as DNA: TGCAGCGCCGAGGTCCTTAGCGGGGGGGCCTACGAGCAGTACTTC.

This clonotype appeared a few times. The J gene is TRBJ1-6, the V gene TRBV2; D is unresolved. The V end lost 4 bases, the J end lost 0 bases, and 16 bases lay between the germline ends. The CDR3 runs 18 residues. CDR1 is SNHLY and CDR2 is FYNNEI in the germline V gene. CDR3 protein: CASSVTRPVGSYNSPLHF. The CDR3 DNA reads TGTGCCAGCAGTGTCACCCGGCCGGTCGGCTCCTATAATTCACCCCTCCACTTT.

The chain carries TRBV10-3 and TRBJ1-5; TRBD1 agrees at 7 bases. V lost 5 bases and J lost 0; bases outside the gene matches: 1. This CDR3 region has 14 residues. Per the germline V gene, CDR1 is ENHRY and CDR2 is SYGVKD. CDR3 DNA sequence: TGTGCCATCAGTCGGGACAGTAGCAATCAGCCCCAGCATTTT. As protein: CAISRDSSNQPQHF.

This clonotype was recorded a few times. CDR3 sequence reads: CSGGPVIEHDGYTF. The CDR3 DNA is TGCAGCGGGGGACCGGTCATTGAACATGATGGCTACACCTTC. The rearrangement joins TRBV29-1 to TRBJ1-2; maybe TRBD1 (5 bases). The CDR3 length is 14 residues. V was shortened by 7 bases and J by 6 bases, with 21 bases between the two germline ends. Germline CDR1 is SQVTM and CDR2 is ANQGSEA. The whole variable domain, remainder taken from reference TRBV29-1 and TRBJ1-2, is SAVISQKPSRDICQRGTSLTIQCQVDSQVTMMFWYRQQPGQSLTLIATANQGSEATYESGFVIDKFPISRPNLTFSTLTVSNMSPEDSSIYLCSGGPVIEHDGYTFGSGTRLTVV.

V and J are TRBV25-1 and TRBJ2-1; 7 bases agree with TRBD2. The CDR3 is made up of 13 amino acids. Germline loops: CDR1 MGHDK, CDR2 SYGVNS. The V gene end was trimmed by 7 bases and the J gene end by 4 bases; junction bases not matched to a gene: 4. CDR3 sequence: CASTTGGYNEQFF. In DNA, the CDR3 is TGTGCCAGCACCACCGGGGGGTACAATGAGCAGTTCTTC.

This rearrangement joins TRBV6-5 to TRBJ1-2; no firm D call. The germline V gene has CDR1 MNHEY and CDR2 SVGAGI. The length of the CDR3 is 15 residues. Trimming took 2 bases from V and 1 from J, leaving 11 bases between them. CDR3 sequence reads: CASSYAKGRNYGYTF. The CDR3 DNA reads TGTGCCAGCAGTTACGCGAAGGGCCGTAACTATGGCTACACCTTC.

A note on this clonotype: A read error may account for a junction end that differs from germline. The chain couples TRBV9 to TRBJ2-1; tentatively, D is TRBD1 (6 bases). CDR3 length: 16 residues. Germline CDR1 reads SGDLS; CDR2 reads YYNGEE. The CDR3 loop is CASGVGNRVTYNEQFF. CDR3 sequence (DNA): TGTGCCAGCGGCGTAGGAAACAGGGTAACCTACAATGAGCAGTTCTTC.

This clonotype has only a few counts. The V gene is TRBV10-3, the J gene TRBJ1-5, with D perhaps TRBD1 (6 bases). Germline V CDR1 and CDR2: ENHRY, SYGVKD. The CDR3 has 15 residues. Trimming cost V 3 bases and J 4 bases, with 13 bases left between them. For the CDR3, the DNA is TGTGCCATCAGTGACCTACAGGGTACTAATCAGCCCCAGCATTTT. It is translated as CAISDLQGTNQPQHF.

This sequence joins TRBV6-1 and TRBJ2-6; no firm D call. The CDR3 runs 15 residues. CDR1 MNHNS and CDR2 SASEGT come from the germline V gene. V was shortened by 5 bases and J by 4 bases, with 12 bases between the two germline ends. The CDR3 bases are TGTGCCAGCAGTAGCTCTCTTTTAGGGGCCAACGTCCTGACTTTC. It specifies CASSSSLLGANVLTF.

The sample holds one count of this clonotype. The chain has TRBV5-4 and TRBJ2-3; D is perhaps TRBD2 (5 bases). Germline V CDR1 and CDR2: SGHNT, YYREEE (reference sequence). The CDR3 totals 15 residues. V was trimmed by 6 bases and J by 6 bases, leaving 20 bases between them. CDR3 nucleotides: TGTGCCAGCACCCCGAGGGCCGAATTTATCGATACGCAGTATTTT. This codes for CASTPRAEFIDTQYF.

With respect to this clonotype: This may be a read error: a much more frequent sequence differs by one nucleotide. The chain has TRBV20-1 and TRBJ2-7; 7 bases fit TRBD2. The CDR3 has 13 amino acids. Germline trimming cut 5 bases from V and 4 bases from J; bases unmatched to any gene: 8. Germline V lookup: CDR1 DFQATT, CDR2 SNEGSKA (reference sequence). DNA of the CDR3: TGCAGTGCTCATCGAGCGGGGTTATACGAGCAGTACTTC. Its translation is CSAHRAGLYEQYF.

As to this clonotype: A single base separates this from a much larger clone, so it may be a read error. The chain has TRBV30 and TRBJ2-5; no clear D gene. Trimming took off 1 base at V and 11 bases at J, with 23 bases between the two ends. This CDR3 is 15 amino acids long. From germline, CDR1 is GTSNPN and CDR2 SVGIG (reference sequence). The CDR3 region is CAWSDGLIPSNEQYF. CDR3 DNA sequence: TGTGCCTGGAGTGACGGCTTGATCCCGTCCAATGAGCAGTACTTC.

The chain links TRBV5-1 to TRBJ2-2; D is uncertain. The ends were cut back, 5 bases at V and 5 bases at J, with 13 bases in the middle. The CDR3 covers 14 residues. CDR1 is SGHRS and CDR2 is YFSETQ in the germline V gene. CDR3 residues: CASSTGGLTGELFF. The CDR3 bases are TGCGCCAGCAGTACTGGCGGTTTAACCGGGGAGCTGTTTTTT.

V and J are TRBV24-1 and TRBJ2-7; 7 bases agree with TRBD2. The DNA end is a closer match to TRBJ2-5, so the J assignment may be wrong. The germline gives CDR1 KGHDR, CDR2 SFDVKD. CDR3 size: 14 residues. As DNA, the CDR3 is TGTGCCACCTCTAAAGGGGACTACCCGGAGACCCAGTACTTC. This translates into CATSKGDYPETQYF.

Concerning this clonotype: One end of the junction does not line up with germline, which may come from a read error. V gene TRBV10-3 combines with J gene TRBJ1-5; D is undetermined. This CDR3 region has 14 residues. Germline V gives CDR1 ENHRY, CDR2 SYGVKD. In DNA, the CDR3 is TGTGCCATCAGTGGTCGGGGTAGCAATCGGCCCCAGCATTTT. This encodes CAISGRGSNRPQHF.

This chain uses TRBV12-3 or TRBV12-4 with TRBJ2-3; TRBD2 might be the D (6 bases). Between the trimmed V and J ends, which lost 5 bases and 4 bases, there was a span of 19 bases. The CDR3 length is 16 residues. In DNA form, the CDR3 reads TGTGCCAGCAGTCTGAGACTAGTTACCACTTCAGATACGCAGTATTTT. Its translation: CASSLRLVTTSDTQYF.

This chain joins TRBV7-2 and TRBJ2-2; D may be TRBD1 (5 bases). Trimming pared 0 bases from V and 6 bases from J, leaving 8 bases between. The CDR3 covers 14 residues. Germline CDR1 SGHTA, CDR2 FQGNSA. CDR3 DNA sequence: TGTGCCAGCAGCTTAGCTTTCAGGGCCGGGGAGCTGTTTTTT. The encoded protein is CASSLAFRAGELFF.

The chain links TRBV20-1 to TRBJ1-2; D may be TRBD1 (5 bases). The germline V gene has CDR1 DFQATT and CDR2 SNEGSKA (reference sequence). V was shortened by 0 bases and J by 0 bases, with 11 bases between the two germline ends. There are 15 residues in the CDR3. As DNA, the CDR3 is TGCAGTGCTAGAGATGGTCGGGGCTCTAACTATGGCTACACCTTC. It codes for CSARDGRGSNYGYTF.

In its sample, this clonotype was seen a few times. This chain uses TRBV6-6 with TRBJ2-6; possible D gene TRBD1, 6 bases. The V end lost 7 bases, the J end lost 4 bases, and 11 bases lay between the germline ends. The CDR3 totals 14 residues. CDR1 and CDR2 (germline): MNHNY, SVGAGI (reference sequence). The CDR3 is CASMQGTGANVLTF. In nucleotides, the CDR3 is TGTGCCAGCATGCAGGGGACCGGGGCCAACGTCCTGACTTTC.